Many counts were recorded for the clone carrying this T cell receptor beta chain. The germline CDR1 and CDR2 sequences are SGHRS and YFSETQ. The ends lost 4 bases at V and 7 bases at J; junction bases unmatched: 9. This CDR3 is 16 amino acids long. In the study's own analysis: Scientists estimated how many nucleated cells there were by amplifying reference gene primers. Generated by immunoSEQ multiplex PCR, the TCRdb table keeps only in-frame clones and is missing some. V and J calls and clone size follow that table, whereas D and trimming were derived from the DNA. The sample has approximately 130,000 clones, roughly 81% seen once. This record belongs to a study of blood T cell repertoires in COVID-19.

J is TRBJ1-6 and V is TRBV5-1; 9 nucleotides agree with TRBD1. This clonotype originated in a human donor in a cohort sampled during active COVID-19. Sequencing was performed on peripheral blood. The CDR3 here is CASSPGLGQGNSPLHF. The CDR3 DNA sequence: TGCGCCAGCAGCCCGGGCCTGGGACAGGGAAATTCACCCCTCCACTTT.